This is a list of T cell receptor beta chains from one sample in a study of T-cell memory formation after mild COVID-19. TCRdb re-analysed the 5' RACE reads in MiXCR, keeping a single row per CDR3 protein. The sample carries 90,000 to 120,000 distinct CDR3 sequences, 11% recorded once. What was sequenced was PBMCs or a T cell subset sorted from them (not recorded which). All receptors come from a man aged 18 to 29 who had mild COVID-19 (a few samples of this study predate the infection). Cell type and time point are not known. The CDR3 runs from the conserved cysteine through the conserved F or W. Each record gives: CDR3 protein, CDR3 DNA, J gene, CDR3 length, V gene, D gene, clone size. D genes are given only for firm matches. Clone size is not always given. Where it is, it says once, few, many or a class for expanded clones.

CDR3 protein: CATMRLAGGPGEQFF; CDR3 DNA: TGTGCCACCATGAGACTAGCGGGGGGTCCGGGGGAGCAGTTCTTC; J gene: TRBJ2-1; CDR3 length: 15; V gene: TRBV6-2/TRBV6-3; D gene: TRBD2; clone size: few
CDR3 protein: CAIKQGFLGNTEAFF; CDR3 DNA: TGTGCCATCAAACAGGGTTTCCTTGGGAACACTGAAGCTTTCTTT; J gene: TRBJ1-1; CDR3 length: 15; V gene: TRBV10-3; D gene: NA; clone size: few
CDR3 protein: CSAPQGYQETQYF; CDR3 DNA: TGCAGTGCTCCACAGGGTTACCAAGAGACCCAGTACTTC; J gene: TRBJ2-5; CDR3 length: 13; V gene: TRBV20-1; D gene: NA; clone size: NA
CDR3 protein: CASAGARDTQYF; CDR3 DNA: TGTGCTAGTGCCGGGGCTCGAGATACGCAGTATTTT; J gene: TRBJ2-3; CDR3 length: 12; V gene: TRBV12-5; D gene: NA; clone size: many
CDR3 protein: CASSQDPGRGETQYF; CDR3 DNA: TGTGCCAGCAGCCAAGACCCGGGGAGGGGAGAGACCCAGTACTTC; J gene: TRBJ2-5; CDR3 length: 15; V gene: TRBV4-2; D gene: TRBD2; clone size: NA
CDR3 protein: CASGKNRGSNTEAFF; CDR3 DNA: TGTGCCAGCGGTAAGAACAGGGGGTCGAACACTGAAGCTTTCTTT; J gene: TRBJ1-1; CDR3 length: 15; V gene: TRBV27; D gene: TRBD1; clone size: NA
CDR3 protein: CASSPDSNTGELFF; CDR3 DNA: TGTGCCAGCAGCCCCGACAGTAACACCGGGGAGCTGTTTTTT; J gene: TRBJ2-2; CDR3 length: 14; V gene: TRBV7-3; D gene: NA; clone size: many
CDR3 protein: CASSYSEHTNYGYTF; CDR3 DNA: TGTGCCAGCAGTTACTCAGAGCATACCAACTATGGCTACACCTTC; J gene: TRBJ1-2; CDR3 length: 15; V gene: TRBV6-5; D gene: NA; clone size: few
CDR3 protein: CASSQGFGGGKAFF; CDR3 DNA: TGCGCCAGCAGCCAAGGGTTTGGAGGGGGCAAGGCTTTCTTT; J gene: TRBJ1-1; CDR3 length: 14; V gene: TRBV4-3; D gene: TRBD1; clone size: few
CDR3 protein: CASSPLDRGEAFF; CDR3 DNA: TGTGCCAGCAGTCCATTGGACAGGGGTGAAGCTTTCTTT; J gene: TRBJ1-1; CDR3 length: 13; V gene: TRBV27; D gene: TRBD1; clone size: few
CDR3 protein: CASSPQEVTHPAGTDTQYF; CDR3 DNA: TGCGCCAGCAGCCCCCAGGAAGTGACCCACCCGGCGGGCACAGATACGCAGTATTTT; J gene: TRBJ2-3; CDR3 length: 19; V gene: TRBV4-3; D gene: NA; clone size: NA
CDR3 protein: CASSSPGLAAGDEQFF; CDR3 DNA: TGTGCCAGTAGTAGCCCGGGACTAGCTGCAGGGGATGAGCAGTTCTTC; J gene: TRBJ2-1; CDR3 length: 16; V gene: TRBV19; D gene: TRBD2; clone size: NA
CDR3 protein: CASRIEAGKRREQFF; CDR3 DNA: TGTGCCAGCCGGATTGAAGCGGGGAAACGCCGGGAGCAGTTCTTC; J gene: TRBJ2-1; CDR3 length: 15; V gene: TRBV7-9; D gene: TRBD2; clone size: many
CDR3 protein: CASGTGGFYGYTF; CDR3 DNA: TGTGCCAGCGGGACAGGGGGCTTCTATGGCTACACCTTC; J gene: TRBJ1-2; CDR3 length: 13; V gene: TRBV6-5; D gene: TRBD1; clone size: few
CDR3 protein: CSAIPGNTEAFF; CDR3 DNA: TGCAGTGCTATTCCGGGGAACACTGAAGCTTTCTTT; J gene: TRBJ1-1; CDR3 length: 12; V gene: TRBV20-1; D gene: NA; clone size: many
CDR3 protein: CASSHIGGGGTGELFF; CDR3 DNA: TGTGCCAGCAGCCACATCGGCGGGGGCGGGACCGGGGAGCTGTTTTTT; J gene: TRBJ2-2; CDR3 length: 16; V gene: TRBV27; D gene: NA; clone size: NA
CDR3 protein: CASSQGIADGSYEQYF; CDR3 DNA: TGCGCCAGCAGCCAAGGGATCGCGGACGGTTCCTACGAGCAGTACTTC; J gene: TRBJ2-7; CDR3 length: 16; V gene: TRBV4-1; D gene: NA; clone size: NA
CDR3 protein: CAWTVGLDEQFF; CDR3 DNA: TGTGCCTGGACAGTAGGGTTGGATGAGCAGTTCTTC; J gene: TRBJ2-1; CDR3 length: 12; V gene: TRBV30; D gene: NA; clone size: NA
CDR3 protein: CATSRGGQKNEKLFF; CDR3 DNA: TGTGCCACCAGCAGAGGCGGACAGAAGAATGAAAAACTGTTTTTT; J gene: TRBJ1-4; CDR3 length: 15; V gene: TRBV15; D gene: NA; clone size: few
CDR3 protein: CATSYEGQVVPRERSGANVLTF; CDR3 DNA: TGTGCCACCAGCTATGAAGGACAGGTCGTCCCGAGAGAACGGTCTGGGGCCAACGTCCTGACTTTC; J gene: TRBJ2-6; CDR3 length: 22; V gene: TRBV7-8; D gene: TRBD1; clone size: few
CDR3 protein: CASRPHTRGPTEAFF; CDR3 DNA: TGTGCAAGTCGCCCACACACCCGGGGGCCCACTGAAGCTTTCTTT; J gene: TRBJ1-1; CDR3 length: 15; V gene: TRBV12-2; D gene: NA; clone size: NA
CDR3 protein: CASSRDREDQPQHF; CDR3 DNA: TGTGCCAGCAGTCGGGACAGGGAGGATCAGCCCCAGCATTTT; J gene: TRBJ1-5; CDR3 length: 14; V gene: TRBV6-5; D gene: TRBD1; clone size: NA
CDR3 protein: CAISEDYEQYF; CDR3 DNA: TGTGCCATCAGTGAGGACTACGAGCAGTACTTC; J gene: TRBJ2-7; CDR3 length: 11; V gene: TRBV10-3; D gene: NA; clone size: few
CDR3 protein: CASSRSQRGPTDTQYF; CDR3 DNA: TGCGCCAGCAGCCGAAGCCAGCGGGGGCCCACAGATACGCAGTATTTT; J gene: TRBJ2-3; CDR3 length: 16; V gene: TRBV4-1; D gene: TRBD2; clone size: NA
CDR3 protein: CASSAEVGSEQFF; CDR3 DNA: TGTGCCAGCAGCGCCGAAGTAGGGAGTGAGCAGTTCTTC; J gene: TRBJ2-1; CDR3 length: 13; V gene: TRBV9; D gene: NA; clone size: NA
CDR3 protein: CASSQGTASGGPLHF; CDR3 DNA: TGTGCCAGCAGCCAGGGTACAGCGAGTGGGGGACCCCTCCACTTT; J gene: TRBJ1-6; CDR3 length: 15; V gene: TRBV7-8; D gene: NA; clone size: NA
CDR3 protein: CASSLGLAMETQYF; CDR3 DNA: TGTGCCAGCAGTTTGGGACTAGCGATGGAGACCCAGTACTTC; J gene: TRBJ2-5; CDR3 length: 14; V gene: TRBV6-5; D gene: TRBD2; clone size: few
CDR3 protein: CASSQEGLEALADTQYF; CDR3 DNA: TGCGCCAGCAGCCAAGAAGGGCTAGAAGCATTGGCAGATACGCAGTATTTT; J gene: TRBJ2-3; CDR3 length: 17; V gene: TRBV4-1; D gene: NA; clone size: few
CDR3 protein: CASSLEVFSTDTQYF; CDR3 DNA: TGCGCCAGCAGCTTGGAGGTTTTTAGCACAGATACGCAGTATTTT; J gene: TRBJ2-3; CDR3 length: 15; V gene: TRBV5-1; D gene: NA; clone size: NA
CDR3 protein: CASSQDRTYNEQFF; CDR3 DNA: TGCGCCAGCAGCCAAGACAGGACCTACAATGAGCAGTTCTTC; J gene: TRBJ2-1; CDR3 length: 14; V gene: TRBV4-1; D gene: NA; clone size: NA
CDR3 protein: CASRREAGELFF; CDR3 DNA: TGTGCCAGCCGTAGGGAGGCCGGGGAGCTGTTTTTT; J gene: TRBJ2-2; CDR3 length: 12; V gene: TRBV7-3; D gene: NA; clone size: NA
CDR3 protein: CASSLHEYRSPLHF; CDR3 DNA: TGTGCCAGCAGCTTGCACGAGTACAGATCACCCCTCCACTTT; J gene: TRBJ1-6; CDR3 length: 14; V gene: TRBV7-9; D gene: NA; clone size: NA
CDR3 protein: CASSLSMGANVLTF; CDR3 DNA: TGTGCCAGCAGCTTAAGCATGGGGGCCAACGTCCTGACTTTC; J gene: TRBJ2-6; CDR3 length: 14; V gene: TRBV7-8; D gene: NA; clone size: few
CDR3 protein: CASSLGLGQGLFETQYF; CDR3 DNA: TGTGCCAGCAGCTTGGGATTGGGCCAGGGGTTATTTGAGACCCAGTACTTC; J gene: TRBJ2-5; CDR3 length: 17; V gene: TRBV5-6; D gene: NA; clone size: few
CDR3 protein: CASSARGFAYGYTF; CDR3 DNA: TGTGCCAGCAGTGCCCGAGGCTTCGCTTATGGCTACACCTTC; J gene: TRBJ1-2; CDR3 length: 14; V gene: TRBV6-2/TRBV6-3; D gene: NA; clone size: few
CDR3 protein: CASSTEQGLAKNIQYF; CDR3 DNA: TGTGCCAGCAGCACAGAACAGGGCCTAGCCAAAAACATTCAGTACTTC; J gene: TRBJ2-4; CDR3 length: 16; V gene: TRBV11-1; D gene: NA; clone size: NA
CDR3 protein: CASSLGYRSPLHF; CDR3 DNA: TGTGCCAGCAGCCTCGGTTATCGGTCACCCCTCCACTTT; J gene: TRBJ1-6; CDR3 length: 13; V gene: TRBV6-5; D gene: NA; clone size: few
CDR3 protein: CASSELGGGAKDTQYF; CDR3 DNA: TGTGCCAGCAGTGAATTAGGCGGGGGGGCAAAAGATACGCAGTATTTT; J gene: TRBJ2-3; CDR3 length: 16; V gene: TRBV25-1; D gene: TRBD2; clone size: few
CDR3 protein: CASSLTTGVLSYNEQFF; CDR3 DNA: TGTGCCAGTAGTCTTACGACAGGGGTATTGTCCTACAATGAGCAGTTCTTC; J gene: TRBJ2-1; CDR3 length: 17; V gene: TRBV19; D gene: TRBD1; clone size: few
CDR3 protein: CASRPGTDSTDTQYF; CDR3 DNA: TGTGCCAGCAGACCCGGGACGGATAGCACAGATACGCAGTATTTT; J gene: TRBJ2-3; CDR3 length: 15; V gene: TRBV12-3/TRBV12-4; D gene: NA; clone size: few
CDR3 protein: CSVEPSGGPYNEQFF; CDR3 DNA: TGCAGCGTTGAGCCTAGCGGGGGCCCTTACAATGAGCAGTTCTTC; J gene: TRBJ2-1; CDR3 length: 15; V gene: TRBV29-1; D gene: TRBD2; clone size: many
CDR3 protein: CASGADLYQETQYF; CDR3 DNA: TGTGCCTCAGGGGCGGACTTGTACCAAGAGACCCAGTACTTC; J gene: TRBJ2-5; CDR3 length: 14; V gene: TRBV5-5; D gene: NA; clone size: NA
CDR3 protein: CASSYSTSGGETQYF; CDR3 DNA: TGTGCCAGCAGTTACTCGACTAGCGGGGGAGAGACCCAGTACTTC; J gene: TRBJ2-5; CDR3 length: 15; V gene: TRBV6-5; D gene: TRBD2; clone size: many
CDR3 protein: CASSFDPTGELFF; CDR3 DNA: TGTGCCAGCAGCTTCGATCCTACCGGGGAGCTGTTTTTT; J gene: TRBJ2-2; CDR3 length: 13; V gene: TRBV7-9; D gene: NA; clone size: NA
CDR3 protein: CASTHLRNINTGVELFF; CDR3 DNA: TGTGCCAGCACACACCTTCGGAACATCAACACCGGGGTAGAGCTGTTTTTT; J gene: TRBJ2-2; CDR3 length: 17; V gene: TRBV12-3/TRBV12-4; D gene: NA; clone size: few
CDR3 protein: CASSQDYGVKQETQYF; CDR3 DNA: TGCGCCAGCAGCCAAGATTACGGGGTTAAACAAGAGACCCAGTACTTC; J gene: TRBJ2-5; CDR3 length: 16; V gene: TRBV4-3; D gene: NA; clone size: NA
CDR3 protein: CASSLGGGTYNEQFF; CDR3 DNA: TGTGCCAGCAGTTTAGGGGGGGGGACCTACAATGAGCAGTTCTTC; J gene: TRBJ2-1; CDR3 length: 15; V gene: TRBV12-3/TRBV12-4; D gene: TRBD2; clone size: NA
CDR3 protein: CASSLHAASGGAKNIQYF; CDR3 DNA: TGTGCCAGCTCCTTACACGCCGCCTCCGGGGGGGCCAAAAACATTCAGTACTTC; J gene: TRBJ2-4; CDR3 length: 18; V gene: TRBV2; D gene: TRBD2; clone size: NA
CDR3 protein: CASSRDQNTGELFF; CDR3 DNA: TGTGCCAGCAGTCGAGACCAGAACACCGGGGAGCTGTTTTTT; J gene: TRBJ2-2; CDR3 length: 14; V gene: TRBV2; D gene: NA; clone size: few
CDR3 protein: CASSQDSGDAGKQYF; CDR3 DNA: TGCGCCAGCAGCCAAGATTCGGGGGACGCGGGCAAGCAGTACTTC; J gene: TRBJ2-7; CDR3 length: 15; V gene: TRBV4-3; D gene: NA; clone size: NA
CDR3 protein: CATSGTEFYEQYF; CDR3 DNA: TGTGCCACCTCCGGGACCGAGTTTTACGAGCAGTACTTC; J gene: TRBJ2-7; CDR3 length: 13; V gene: TRBV19; D gene: NA; clone size: few
CDR3 protein: CASSLWAGETQYF; CDR3 DNA: TGTGCCAGCAGTTTGTGGGCTGGAGAGACCCAGTACTTC; J gene: TRBJ2-5; CDR3 length: 13; V gene: TRBV12-3/TRBV12-4; D gene: NA; clone size: NA
CDR3 protein: CASSGIAGGIDEQFF; CDR3 DNA: TGTGCCAGCAGCGGAATAGCGGGGGGGATCGATGAGCAGTTCTTC; J gene: TRBJ2-1; CDR3 length: 15; V gene: TRBV9; D gene: TRBD2; clone size: NA